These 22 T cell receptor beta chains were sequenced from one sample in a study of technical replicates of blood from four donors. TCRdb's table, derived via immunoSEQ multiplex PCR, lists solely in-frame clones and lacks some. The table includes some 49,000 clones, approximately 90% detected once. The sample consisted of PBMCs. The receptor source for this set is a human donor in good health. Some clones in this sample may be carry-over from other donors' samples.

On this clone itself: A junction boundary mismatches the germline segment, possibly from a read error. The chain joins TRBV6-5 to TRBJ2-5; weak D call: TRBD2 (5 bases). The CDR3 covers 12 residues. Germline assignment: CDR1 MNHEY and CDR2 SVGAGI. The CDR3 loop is CASSNSGGTQYF. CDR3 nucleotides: TGTGCCAGCAGTAACTCCGGAGGGACCCAGTACTTC.

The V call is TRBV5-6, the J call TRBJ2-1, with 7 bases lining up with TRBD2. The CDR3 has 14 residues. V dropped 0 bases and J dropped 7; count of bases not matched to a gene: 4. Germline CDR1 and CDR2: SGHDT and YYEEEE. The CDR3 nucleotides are TGTGCCAGCAGCTTGGTACGGGGAGGGAATGAGCAGTTCTTC. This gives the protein CASSLVRGGNEQFF.

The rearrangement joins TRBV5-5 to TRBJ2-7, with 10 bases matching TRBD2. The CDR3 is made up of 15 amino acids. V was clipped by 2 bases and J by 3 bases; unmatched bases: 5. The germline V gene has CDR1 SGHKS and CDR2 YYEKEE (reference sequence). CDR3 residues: CASSLSLAGDYEQYF. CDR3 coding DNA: TGTGCCAGCAGCTTAAGTCTAGCGGGAGACTACGAGCAGTACTTC.

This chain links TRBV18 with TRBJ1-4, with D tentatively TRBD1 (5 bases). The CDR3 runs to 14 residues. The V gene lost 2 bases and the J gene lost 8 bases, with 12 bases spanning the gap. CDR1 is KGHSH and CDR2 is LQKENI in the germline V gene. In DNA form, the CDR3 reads TGTGCCAGCTCACCAAAGGAGGGGTGGGAAAAACTGTTTTTT. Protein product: CASSPKEGWEKLFF.

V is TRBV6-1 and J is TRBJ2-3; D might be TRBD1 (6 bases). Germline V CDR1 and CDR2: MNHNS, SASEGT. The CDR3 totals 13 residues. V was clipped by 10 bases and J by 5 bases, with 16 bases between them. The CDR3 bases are TGTGCCACCGAAGGGGGTGGGAGAGATACGCAGTATTTT. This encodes CATEGGGRDTQYF.

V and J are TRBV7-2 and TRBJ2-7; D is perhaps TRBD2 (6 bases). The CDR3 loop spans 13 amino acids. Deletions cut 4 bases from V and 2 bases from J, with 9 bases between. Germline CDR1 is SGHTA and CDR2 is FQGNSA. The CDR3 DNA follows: TGTGCCAGCAGCTCCCAGCGGGCCTACGAGCAGTACTTC. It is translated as CASSSQRAYEQYF.

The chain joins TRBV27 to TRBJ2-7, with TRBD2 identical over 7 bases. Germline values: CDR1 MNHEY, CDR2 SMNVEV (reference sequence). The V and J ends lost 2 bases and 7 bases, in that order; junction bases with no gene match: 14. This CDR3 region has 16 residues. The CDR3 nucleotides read TGTGCCAGCAGTTTAGTACTCCCGGGGGGATCTCGGGAGCAGTACTTC. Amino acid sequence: CASSLVLPGGSREQYF.

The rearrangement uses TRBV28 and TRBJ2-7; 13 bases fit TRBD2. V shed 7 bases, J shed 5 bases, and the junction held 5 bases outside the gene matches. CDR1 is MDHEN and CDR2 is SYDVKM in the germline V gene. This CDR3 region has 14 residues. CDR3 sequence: CASTLAGGPNEQYF. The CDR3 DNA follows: TGTGCCAGCACACTAGCGGGAGGGCCGAACGAGCAGTACTTC. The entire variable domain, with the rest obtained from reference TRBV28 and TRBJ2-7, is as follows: DVKVTQSSRYLVKRTGEKVFLECVQDMDHENMFWYRQDPGLGLRLIYFSYDVKMKEKGDIPEGYSVSREKKERFSLILESASTNQTSMYLCASTLAGGPNEQYFGPGTRLTVT.

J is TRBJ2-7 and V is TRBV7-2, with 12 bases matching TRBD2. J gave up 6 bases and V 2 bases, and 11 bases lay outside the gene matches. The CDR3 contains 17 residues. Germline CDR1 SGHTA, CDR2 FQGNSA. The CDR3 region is CASSLSSASGRASEQYF. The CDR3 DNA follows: TGTGCCAGCAGCTTATCGTCCGCTAGCGGGAGGGCCAGCGAGCAGTACTTC.

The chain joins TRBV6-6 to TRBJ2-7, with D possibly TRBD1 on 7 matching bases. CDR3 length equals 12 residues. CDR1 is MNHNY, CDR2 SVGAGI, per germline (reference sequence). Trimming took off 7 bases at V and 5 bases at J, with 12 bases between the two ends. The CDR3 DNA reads TGTGCCAGCACAGGGGGAGGACACGAGCAGTACTTC. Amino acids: CASTGGGHEQYF.

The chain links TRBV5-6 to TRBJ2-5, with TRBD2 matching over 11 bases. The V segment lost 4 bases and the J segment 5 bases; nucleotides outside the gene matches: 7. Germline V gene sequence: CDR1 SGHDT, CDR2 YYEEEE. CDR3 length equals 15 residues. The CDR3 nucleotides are TGTGCCAGCAGCCAAGACTTAGCGGGAGGGGAGACCCAGTACTTC. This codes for CASSQDLAGGETQYF. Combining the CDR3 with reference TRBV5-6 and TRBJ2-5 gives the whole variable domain DAGVTQSPTHLIKTRGQQVTLRCSPKSGHDTVSWYQQALGQGPQFIFQYYEEEERQRGNFPDRFSGHQFPNYSSELNVNALLLGDSALYLCASSQDLAGGETQYFGPGTRLLVL.

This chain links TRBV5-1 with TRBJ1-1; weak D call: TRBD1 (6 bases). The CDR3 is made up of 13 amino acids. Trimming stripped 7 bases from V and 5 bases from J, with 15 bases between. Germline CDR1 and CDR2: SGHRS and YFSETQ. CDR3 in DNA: TGCGCCAGCGCCCGAGGGGGATTTACTGAAGCTTTCTTT. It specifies CASARGGFTEAFF.

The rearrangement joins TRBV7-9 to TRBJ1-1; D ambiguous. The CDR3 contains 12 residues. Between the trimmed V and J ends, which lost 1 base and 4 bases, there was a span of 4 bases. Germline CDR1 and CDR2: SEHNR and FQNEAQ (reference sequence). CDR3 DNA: TGTGCCAGCAGCTTAGGAGCCACTGAAGCTTTCTTT. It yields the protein CASSLGATEAFF.

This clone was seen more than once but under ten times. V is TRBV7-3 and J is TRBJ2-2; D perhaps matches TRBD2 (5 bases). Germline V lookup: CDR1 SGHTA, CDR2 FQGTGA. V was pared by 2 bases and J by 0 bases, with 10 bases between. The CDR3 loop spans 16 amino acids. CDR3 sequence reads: CASSLLGVANTGELFF. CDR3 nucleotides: TGTGCCAGCAGCTTACTCGGGGTCGCGAACACCGGGGAGCTGTTTTTT.

CDR3 nucleotides: TGTGCCAGCAGCCAAGATCGGGGAAACAATCAGCCCCAGCATTTT. It codes for CASSQDRGNNQPQHF. The chain employs TRBV4-2 and TRBJ1-5; no firm D call. The ends were cut back, 0 bases at V and 3 bases at J, with 9 bases in the middle. Germline V CDR1 and CDR2: LGHNA, YNFKEQ. This CDR3 region has 15 residues.

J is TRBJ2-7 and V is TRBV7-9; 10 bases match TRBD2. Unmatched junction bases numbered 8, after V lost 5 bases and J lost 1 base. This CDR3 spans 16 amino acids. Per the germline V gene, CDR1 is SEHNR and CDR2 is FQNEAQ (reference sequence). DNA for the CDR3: TGTGCCAGCAGCCCCCGGACTAGCGGCCCTTCCTACGAGCAGTACTTC. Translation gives CASSPRTSGPSYEQYF.

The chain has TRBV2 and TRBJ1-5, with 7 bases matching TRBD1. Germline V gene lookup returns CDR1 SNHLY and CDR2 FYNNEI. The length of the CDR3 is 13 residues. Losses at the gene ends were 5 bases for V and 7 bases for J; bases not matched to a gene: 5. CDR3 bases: TGTGCCAGCAGTTCCGGACAGGACCAGCCCCAGCATTTT. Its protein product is CASSSGQDQPQHF.

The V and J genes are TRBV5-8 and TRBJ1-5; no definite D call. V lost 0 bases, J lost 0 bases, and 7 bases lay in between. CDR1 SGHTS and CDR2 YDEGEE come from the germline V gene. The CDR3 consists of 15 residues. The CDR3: CASSLGRISNQPQHF. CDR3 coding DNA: TGTGCCAGCAGCTTGGGCAGAATTAGCAATCAGCCCCAGCATTTT.

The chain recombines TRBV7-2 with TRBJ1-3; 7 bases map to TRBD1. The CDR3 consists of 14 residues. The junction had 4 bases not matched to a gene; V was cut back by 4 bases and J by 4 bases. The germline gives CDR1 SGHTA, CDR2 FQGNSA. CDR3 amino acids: CASSSTGLGNTIYF. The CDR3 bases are TGTGCCAGCAGCTCGACAGGGTTGGGAAACACCATATATTTT.

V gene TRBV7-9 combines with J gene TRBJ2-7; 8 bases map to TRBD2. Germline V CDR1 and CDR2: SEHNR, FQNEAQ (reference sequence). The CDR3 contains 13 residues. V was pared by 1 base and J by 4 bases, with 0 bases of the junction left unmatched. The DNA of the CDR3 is TGTGCCAGCAGCTTAGGCGGGAGGTACGAGCAGTACTTC. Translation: CASSLGGRYEQYF.

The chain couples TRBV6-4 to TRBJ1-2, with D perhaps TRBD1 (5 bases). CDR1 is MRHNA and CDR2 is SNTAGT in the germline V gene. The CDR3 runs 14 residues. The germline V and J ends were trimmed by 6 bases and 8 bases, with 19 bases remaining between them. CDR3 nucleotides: TGTGCCAGCAGCTTAGTAGCCAGGGTCAACGGCTACACCTTC. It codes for CASSLVARVNGYTF.

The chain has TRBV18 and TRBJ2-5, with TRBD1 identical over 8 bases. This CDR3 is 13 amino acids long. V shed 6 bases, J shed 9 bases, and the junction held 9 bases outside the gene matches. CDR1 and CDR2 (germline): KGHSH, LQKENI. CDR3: CASSVGQARAQYF. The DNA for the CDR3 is TGTGCCAGCTCCGTGGGACAGGCACGGGCCCAGTACTTC.